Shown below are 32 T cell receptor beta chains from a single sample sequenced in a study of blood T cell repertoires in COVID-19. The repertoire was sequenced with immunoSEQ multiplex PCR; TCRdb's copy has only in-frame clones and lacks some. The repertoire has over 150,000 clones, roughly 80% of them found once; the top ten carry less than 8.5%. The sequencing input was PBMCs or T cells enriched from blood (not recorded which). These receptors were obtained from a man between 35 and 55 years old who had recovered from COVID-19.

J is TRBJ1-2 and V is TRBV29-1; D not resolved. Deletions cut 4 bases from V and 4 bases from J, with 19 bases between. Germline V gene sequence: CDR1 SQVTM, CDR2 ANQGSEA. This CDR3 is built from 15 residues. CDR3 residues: CSVVSAPDGAYGYTF. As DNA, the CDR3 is TGCAGCGTTGTATCGGCCCCCGACGGAGCCTATGGCTACACCTTC.

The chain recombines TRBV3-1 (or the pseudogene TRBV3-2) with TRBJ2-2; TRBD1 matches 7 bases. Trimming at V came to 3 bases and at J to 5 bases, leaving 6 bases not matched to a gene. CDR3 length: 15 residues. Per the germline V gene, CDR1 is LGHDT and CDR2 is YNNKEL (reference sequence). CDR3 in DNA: TGTGCCAGCAGCCAGGCTGTACAGGGGACCGGGGAGCTGTTTTTT. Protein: CASSQAVQGTGELFF.

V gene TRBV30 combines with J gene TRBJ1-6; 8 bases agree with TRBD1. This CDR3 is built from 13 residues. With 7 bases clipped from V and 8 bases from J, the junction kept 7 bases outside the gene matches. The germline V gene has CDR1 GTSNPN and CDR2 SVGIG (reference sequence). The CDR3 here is CASGVTGDSPLHF. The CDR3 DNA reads TGTGCCTCGGGAGTGACAGGGGATTCACCCCTCCACTTT.

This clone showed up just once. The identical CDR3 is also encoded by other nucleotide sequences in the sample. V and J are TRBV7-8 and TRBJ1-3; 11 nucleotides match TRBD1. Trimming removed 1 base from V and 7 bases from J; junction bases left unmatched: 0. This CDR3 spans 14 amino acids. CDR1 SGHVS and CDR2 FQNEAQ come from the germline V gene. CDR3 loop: CASSLGTGGNTIYF. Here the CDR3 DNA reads TGTGCCAGCAGCTTAGGGACAGGGGGCAACACCATATATTTT.

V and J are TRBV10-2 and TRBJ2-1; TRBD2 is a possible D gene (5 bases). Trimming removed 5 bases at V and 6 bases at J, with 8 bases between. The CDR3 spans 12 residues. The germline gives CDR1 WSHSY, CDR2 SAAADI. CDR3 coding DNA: TGCGCCAGCAGTTCGGGGATCAATGAGCAGTTCTTC. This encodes CASSSGINEQFF.

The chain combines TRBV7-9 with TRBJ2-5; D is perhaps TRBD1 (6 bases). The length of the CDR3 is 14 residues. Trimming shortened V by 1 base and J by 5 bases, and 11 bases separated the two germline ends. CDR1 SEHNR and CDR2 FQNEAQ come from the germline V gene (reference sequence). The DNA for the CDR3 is TGTGCCAGCAGCTTAGTGGCCCAGGGGGAGACCCAGTACTTC. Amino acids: CASSLVAQGETQYF.

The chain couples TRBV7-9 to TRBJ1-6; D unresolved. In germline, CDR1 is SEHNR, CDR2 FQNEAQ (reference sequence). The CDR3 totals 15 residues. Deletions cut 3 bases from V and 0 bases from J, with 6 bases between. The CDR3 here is CASSFGLSYNSPLHF. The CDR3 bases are TGTGCCAGCAGCTTCGGACTCTCCTATAATTCACCCCTCCACTTT.

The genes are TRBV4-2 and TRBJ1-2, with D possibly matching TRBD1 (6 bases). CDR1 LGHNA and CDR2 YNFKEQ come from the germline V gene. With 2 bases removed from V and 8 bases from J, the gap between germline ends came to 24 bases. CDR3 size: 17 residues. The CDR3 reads CASSQRTGTGGEGGYTF. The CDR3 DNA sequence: TGTGCCAGCAGCCAAAGAACAGGGACGGGGGGTGAAGGCGGCTACACCTTC.

The CDR3 DNA reads TGTGCCAGCAGCGATAGCCCCGGGACAGGGGGCTTTGGCTACACCTTC. Translated: CASSDSPGTGGFGYTF. This chain links TRBV9 with TRBJ1-2; TRBD1 matches 12 bases. The CDR3 is 16 amino acids. The V gene's germline CDR1 is SGDLS and CDR2 YYNGEE. V shed 3 bases, J shed 7 bases, and the junction held 10 bases outside the gene matches.

The CDR3 spells CASSLARGRGSGYTF. The CDR3 region has the DNA TGTGCCAGCAGCTTAGCGAGGGGGCGAGGTTCAGGCTACACCTTC. The J gene is TRBJ1-2, the V gene TRBV7-9; TRBD1 aligns across 7 bases. CDR1 and CDR2 (germline): SEHNR, FQNEAQ (reference sequence). The CDR3 is 15 amino acids. Trimming cost V 0 bases and J 8 bases; bases outside gene matches: 9.

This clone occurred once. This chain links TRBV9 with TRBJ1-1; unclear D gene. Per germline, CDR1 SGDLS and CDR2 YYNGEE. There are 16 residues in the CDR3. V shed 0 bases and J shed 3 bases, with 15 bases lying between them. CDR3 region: CASSVDPRGGDTEAFF. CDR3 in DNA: TGTGCCAGCAGCGTAGACCCCAGAGGAGGTGACACTGAAGCTTTCTTT.

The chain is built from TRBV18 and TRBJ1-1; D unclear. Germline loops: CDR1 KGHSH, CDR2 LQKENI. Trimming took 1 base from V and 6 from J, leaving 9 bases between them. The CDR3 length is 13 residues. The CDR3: CASSPQETAEAFF. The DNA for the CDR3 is TGTGCCAGCTCACCACAGGAGACGGCTGAAGCTTTCTTT. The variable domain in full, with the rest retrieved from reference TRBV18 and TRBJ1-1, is NAGVMQNPRHLVRRRGQEARLRCSPMKGHSHVYWYRQLPEEGLKFMVYLQKENIIDESGMPKERFSAEFPKEGPSILRIQQVVRGDSAAYFCASSPQETAEAFFGQGTRLTVV.

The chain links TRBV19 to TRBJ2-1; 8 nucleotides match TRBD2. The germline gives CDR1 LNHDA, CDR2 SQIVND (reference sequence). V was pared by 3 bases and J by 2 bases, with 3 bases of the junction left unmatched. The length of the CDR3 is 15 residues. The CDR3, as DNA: TGTGCCAGTAGTATGGGCGGGGGGACCTACAATGAGCAGTTCTTC. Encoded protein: CASSMGGGTYNEQFF.

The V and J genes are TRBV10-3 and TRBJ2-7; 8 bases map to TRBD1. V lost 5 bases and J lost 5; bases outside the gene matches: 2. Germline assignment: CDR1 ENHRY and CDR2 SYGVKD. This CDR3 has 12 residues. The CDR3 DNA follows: TGTGCCATCAGTCGACAGGGGAACGAGCAGTACTTC. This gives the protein CAISRQGNEQYF.

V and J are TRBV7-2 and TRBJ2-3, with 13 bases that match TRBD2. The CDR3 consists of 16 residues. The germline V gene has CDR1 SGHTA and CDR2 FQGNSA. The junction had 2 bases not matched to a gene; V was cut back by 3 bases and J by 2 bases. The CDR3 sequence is CASSLGLAGNTDTQYF. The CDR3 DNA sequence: TGTGCCAGCAGCTTGGGACTAGCGGGGAACACAGATACGCAGTATTTT.

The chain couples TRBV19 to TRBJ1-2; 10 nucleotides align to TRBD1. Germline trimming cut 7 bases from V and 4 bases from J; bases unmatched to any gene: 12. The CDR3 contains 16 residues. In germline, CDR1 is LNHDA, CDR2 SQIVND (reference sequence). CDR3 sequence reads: CASTGQGVLPGYGYTF. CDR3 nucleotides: TGTGCCAGTACTGGACAGGGGGTCCTTCCGGGCTATGGCTACACCTTC.

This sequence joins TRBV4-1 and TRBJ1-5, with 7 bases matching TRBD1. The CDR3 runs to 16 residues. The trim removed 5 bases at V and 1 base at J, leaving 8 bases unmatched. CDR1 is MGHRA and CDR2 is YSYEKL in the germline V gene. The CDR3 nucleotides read TGCGCCAGCAGCTGGGACGACAGGGAGAGCAATCAGCCCCAGCATTTT. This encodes CASSWDDRESNQPQHF.

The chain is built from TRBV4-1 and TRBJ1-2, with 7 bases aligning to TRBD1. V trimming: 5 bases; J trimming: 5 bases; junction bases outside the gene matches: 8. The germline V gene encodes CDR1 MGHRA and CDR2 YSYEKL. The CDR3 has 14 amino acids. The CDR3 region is CASSLQTGPYGYTF. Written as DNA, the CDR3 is TGCGCCAGCAGCTTACAGACAGGGCCGTATGGCTACACCTTC.

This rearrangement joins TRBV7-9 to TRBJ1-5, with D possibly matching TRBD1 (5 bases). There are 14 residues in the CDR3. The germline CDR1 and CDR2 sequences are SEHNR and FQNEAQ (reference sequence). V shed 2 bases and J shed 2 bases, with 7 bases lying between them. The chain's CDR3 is CASSLTTGNQPQHF. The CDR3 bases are TGTGCCAGCAGCTTAACGACAGGCAATCAGCCCCAGCATTTT. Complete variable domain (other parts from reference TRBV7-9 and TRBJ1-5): DTGVSQNPRHKITKRGQNVTFRCDPISEHNRLYWYRQTLGQGPEFLTYFQNEAQLEKSRLLSDRFSAERPKGSFSTLEIQRTEQGDSAMYLCASSLTTGNQPQHFGDGTRLSIL.

The CDR3 nucleotides read TGTGCCGGGTCCGGGACAGATAATTCACCCCTCCACTTT. Protein: CAGSGTDNSPLHF. The rearrangement links TRBV5-5 to TRBJ1-6, with 7 bases that match TRBD1. V gave up 10 bases and J gave up 5 bases; unmatched junction bases: 6. CDR1 SGHKS and CDR2 YYEKEE come from the germline V gene (reference sequence). This CDR3 is built from 13 residues.

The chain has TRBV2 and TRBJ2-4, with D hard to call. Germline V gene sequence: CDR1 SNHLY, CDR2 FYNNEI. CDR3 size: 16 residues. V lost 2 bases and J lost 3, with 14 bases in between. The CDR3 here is CASSELPLGGKNIQYF. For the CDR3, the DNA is TGTGCCAGCAGTGAACTACCTCTAGGTGGCAAAAACATTCAGTACTTC.

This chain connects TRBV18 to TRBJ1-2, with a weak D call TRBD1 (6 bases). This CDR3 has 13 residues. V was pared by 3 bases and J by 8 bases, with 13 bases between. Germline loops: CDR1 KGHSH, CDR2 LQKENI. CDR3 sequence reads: CASSPRDMRGYTF. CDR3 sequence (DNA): TGTGCCAGCTCACCCCGGGACATGAGAGGCTACACCTTC.

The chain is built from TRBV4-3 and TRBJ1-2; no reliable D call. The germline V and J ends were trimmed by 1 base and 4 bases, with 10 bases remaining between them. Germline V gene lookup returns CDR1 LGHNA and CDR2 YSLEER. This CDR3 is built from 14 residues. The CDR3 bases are TGCGCCAGCAGCCAAGGGTTGTCAGTCTATGGCTACACCTTC. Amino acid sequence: CASSQGLSVYGYTF.

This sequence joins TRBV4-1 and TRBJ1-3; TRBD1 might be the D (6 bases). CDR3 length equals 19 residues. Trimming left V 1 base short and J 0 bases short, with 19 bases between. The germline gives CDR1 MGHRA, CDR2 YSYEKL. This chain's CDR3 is CASSQVGGGRGSSGNTIYF. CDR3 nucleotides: TGCGCCAGCAGCCAAGTAGGGGGGGGCCGGGGAAGCTCTGGAAACACCATATATTTT.

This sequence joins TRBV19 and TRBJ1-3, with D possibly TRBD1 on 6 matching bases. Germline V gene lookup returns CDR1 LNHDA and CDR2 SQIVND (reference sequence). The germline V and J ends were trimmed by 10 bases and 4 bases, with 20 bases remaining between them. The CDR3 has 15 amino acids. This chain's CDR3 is CATSSIDRPGNTIYF. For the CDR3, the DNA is TGTGCCACCTCCTCCATCGACAGGCCCGGAAACACCATATATTTT.

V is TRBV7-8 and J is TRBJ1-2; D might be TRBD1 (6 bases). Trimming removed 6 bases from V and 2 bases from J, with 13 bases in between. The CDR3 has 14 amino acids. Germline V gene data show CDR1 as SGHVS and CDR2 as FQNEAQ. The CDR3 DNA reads TGTGCCAGCAGTTCTACAGGGACGAACTATGGCTACACCTTC. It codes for CASSSTGTNYGYTF.

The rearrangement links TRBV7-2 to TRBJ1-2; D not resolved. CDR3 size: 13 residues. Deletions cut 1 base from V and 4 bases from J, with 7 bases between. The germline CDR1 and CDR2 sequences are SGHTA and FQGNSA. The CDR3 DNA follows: TGTGCCAGCAGCTTAGAACAGTTCTATGGCTACACCTTC. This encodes CASSLEQFYGYTF.

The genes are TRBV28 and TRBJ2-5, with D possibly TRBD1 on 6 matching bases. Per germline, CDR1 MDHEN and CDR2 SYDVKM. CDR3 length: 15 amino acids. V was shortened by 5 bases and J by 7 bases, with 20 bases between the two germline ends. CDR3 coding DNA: TGTGCCAGCAGTCCAGCAGGGGCATATAGTGTGACCCAGTACTTC. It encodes CASSPAGAYSVTQYF.

The CDR3 DNA is TGTGCCACCAGCAGAGATCGCGGCAACCAAGAGACCCAGTACTTC. Translation: CATSRDRGNQETQYF. V gene TRBV15 combines with J gene TRBJ2-5; D unclear. This CDR3 comprises 15 residues. With 0 bases removed from V and 0 bases from J, the gap between germline ends came to 8 bases. Germline CDR1 LNHNV, CDR2 YYDKDF (reference sequence).

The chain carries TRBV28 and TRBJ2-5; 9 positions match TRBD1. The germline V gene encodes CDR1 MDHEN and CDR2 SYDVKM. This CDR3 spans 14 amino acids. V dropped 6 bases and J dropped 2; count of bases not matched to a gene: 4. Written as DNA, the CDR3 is TGTGCCAGCAGCGCGACAGGGGGACAAGAGACCCAGTACTTC. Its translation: CASSATGGQETQYF.

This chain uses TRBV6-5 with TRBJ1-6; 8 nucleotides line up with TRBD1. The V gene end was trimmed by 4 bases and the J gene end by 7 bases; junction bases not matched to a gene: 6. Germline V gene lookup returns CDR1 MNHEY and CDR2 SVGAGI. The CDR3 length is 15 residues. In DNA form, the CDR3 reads TGTGCCAGCAGTTCCGGGGACAGGAAAAATTCACCCCTCCACTTT. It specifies CASSSGDRKNSPLHF.

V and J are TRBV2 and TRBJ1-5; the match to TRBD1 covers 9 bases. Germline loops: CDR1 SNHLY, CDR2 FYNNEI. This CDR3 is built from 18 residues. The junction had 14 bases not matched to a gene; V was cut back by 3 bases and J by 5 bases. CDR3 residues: CASSDRDRAIWVDQPQHF. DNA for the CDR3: TGTGCCAGCAGTGACCGGGACAGGGCTATTTGGGTGGATCAGCCCCAGCATTTT.